This T cell receptor beta chain derives from a study of blood T cell repertoires in COVID-19. In the study overall: COVID-19 samples, acute and convalescent, were from the United States, Italy and Spain. Sources were T cells, B-cell-depleted T cells, or PBMCs; the material itself was cDNA or gDNA.

Study processing details: Nucleated cell counts were estimated from reference gene primer amplification. TCRdb's table, derived via immunoSEQ multiplex PCR, lists solely in-frame clones and lacks some. V and J calls and clone size are given by that table; D and trimming were obtained from the DNA. The sample yields about 80,000 clones, 78% seen once. Germline CDR1 and CDR2: SGHNT and YYREEE (reference sequence). This CDR3 has 15 residues. V gave up 2 bases and J gave up 10 bases; unmatched junction bases: 12. The sequencing sample was made of peripheral blood. The rearrangement links TRBV5-4 to TRBJ2-1, with TRBD2 identical over 7 bases. The clonotype comes from a human donor in a cohort sampled during active COVID-19. The CDR3 sequence: CASSLSRPPAGEQFF. The DNA for the CDR3 is TGTGCCAGCAGCTTAAGCCGGCCCCCAGCGGGGGAGCAGTTCTTC. Drawing the rest from reference TRBV5-4 and TRBJ2-1, the complete variable domain is ETGVTQSPTHLIKTRGQQVTLRCSSQSGHNTVSWYQQALGQGPQFIFQYYREEENGRGNFPPRFSGLQFPNYSSELNVNALELDDSALYLCASSLSRPPAGEQFFGPGTRLTVL.